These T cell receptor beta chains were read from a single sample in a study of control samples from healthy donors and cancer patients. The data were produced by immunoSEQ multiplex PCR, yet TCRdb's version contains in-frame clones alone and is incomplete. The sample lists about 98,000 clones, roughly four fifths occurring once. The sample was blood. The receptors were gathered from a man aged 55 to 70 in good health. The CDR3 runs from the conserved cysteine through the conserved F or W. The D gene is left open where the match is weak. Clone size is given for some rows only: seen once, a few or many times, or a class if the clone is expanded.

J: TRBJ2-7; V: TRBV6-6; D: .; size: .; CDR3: CASGDQEDGAYEQYF; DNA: TGTGCCAGCGGGGATCAGGAAGATGGTGCCTACGAGCAGTACTTC
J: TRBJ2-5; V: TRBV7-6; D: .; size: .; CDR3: CASSPGWAQETQYF; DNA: TGTGCCAGCAGCCCCGGGTGGGCTCAAGAGACCCAGTACTTC
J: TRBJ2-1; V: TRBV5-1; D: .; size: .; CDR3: CASSLVRGLYNEQFF; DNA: TGCGCCAGCAGCTTGGTGCGGGGACTCTACAATGAGCAGTTCTTC
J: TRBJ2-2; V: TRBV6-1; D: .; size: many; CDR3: CASSEATDYSTGELFF; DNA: TGTGCCAGCAGTGAAGCGACAGATTATAGCACCGGGGAGCTGTTTTTT
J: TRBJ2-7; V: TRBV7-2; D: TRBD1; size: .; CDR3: CASSLGKGGASYEQYF; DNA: TGTGCCAGCAGCTTAGGCAAAGGGGGCGCTTCCTACGAGCAGTACTTC
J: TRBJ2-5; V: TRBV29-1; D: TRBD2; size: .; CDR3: CSVEDPFGLAEKETQYF; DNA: TGCAGCGTTGAAGATCCCTTCGGACTAGCGGAAAAAGAGACCCAGTACTTC
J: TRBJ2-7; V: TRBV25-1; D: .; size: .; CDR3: CASSETNAYEQYF; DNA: TGTGCCAGCAGTGAGACTAACGCCTACGAGCAGTACTTC
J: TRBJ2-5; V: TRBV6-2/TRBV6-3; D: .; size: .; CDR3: CASSNPSGEETQYF; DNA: TGTGCCAGCAGCAATCCAAGCGGTGAAGAGACCCAGTACTTC
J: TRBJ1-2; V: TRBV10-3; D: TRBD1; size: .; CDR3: CAIRPGTGGLGYTF; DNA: TGTGCCATCAGGCCCGGGACAGGGGGCCTTGGCTACACCTTC
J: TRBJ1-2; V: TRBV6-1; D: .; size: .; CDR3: CASSEWASRTTFGGYTF; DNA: TGTGCCAGCAGTGAGTGGGCCAGCCGGACCACTTTTGGAGGCTACACCTTC
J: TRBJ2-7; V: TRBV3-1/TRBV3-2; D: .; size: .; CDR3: CASSPYASNYEQYF; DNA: TGTGCCAGCAGTCCTTACGCTAGCAACTACGAGCAGTACTTC
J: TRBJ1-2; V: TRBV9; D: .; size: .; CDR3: CASSVRSELQMRGYTF; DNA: TGTGCCAGCAGCGTAAGGTCAGAATTACAGATGAGAGGCTACACCTTC
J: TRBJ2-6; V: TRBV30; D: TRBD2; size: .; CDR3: CAWLAGGSGANVLTF; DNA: TGTGCCTGGTTAGCGGGAGGGTCCGGGGCCAACGTCCTGACTTTC
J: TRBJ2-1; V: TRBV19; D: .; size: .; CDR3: CASSRLQRLWPTYNEQFF; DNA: TGTGCCAGTAGTAGGCTCCAACGTTTGTGGCCGACCTACAATGAGCAGTTCTTC
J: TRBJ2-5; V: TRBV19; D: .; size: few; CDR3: CASSIDLGEVETQYF; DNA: TGTGCCAGTAGTATAGATCTCGGGGAGGTGGAGACCCAGTACTTC
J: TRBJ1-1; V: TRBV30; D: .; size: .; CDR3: CAWTGGLSNTEAFF; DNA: TGTGCCTGGACCGGGGGACTGAGTAACACTGAAGCTTTCTTT
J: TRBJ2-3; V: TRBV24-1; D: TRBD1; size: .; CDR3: CATSDPGTGGDTQYF; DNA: TGTGCCACCAGTGACCCTGGGACAGGGGGAGATACGCAGTATTTT
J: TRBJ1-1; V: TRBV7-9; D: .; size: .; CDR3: CASSFRGVRDTEAFF; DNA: TGTGCCAGCAGCTTTCGGGGGGTCCGTGACACTGAAGCTTTCTTT
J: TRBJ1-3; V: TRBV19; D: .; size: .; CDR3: CASSIGSSGNTIYF; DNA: TGTGCCAGTAGTATTGGGAGCTCTGGAAACACCATATATTTT
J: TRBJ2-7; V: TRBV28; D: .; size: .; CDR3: CASIRWIQIDEQYF; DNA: TGTGCCAGCATCCGGTGGATCCAAATCGACGAGCAGTACTTC
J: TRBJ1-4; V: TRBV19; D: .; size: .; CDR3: CASSISTGLNEKLFF; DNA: TGTGCCAGTAGTATTTCGACGGGTTTAAATGAAAAACTGTTTTTT
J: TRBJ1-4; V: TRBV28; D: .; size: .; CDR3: CASSLYGSFFNEKLFF; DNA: TGTGCCAGCAGTTTATACGGAAGTTTCTTTAATGAAAAACTGTTTTTT
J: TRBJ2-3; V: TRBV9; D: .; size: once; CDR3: CASSPGPWGTDTQYF; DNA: TGTGCCAGCAGCCCCGGCCCCTGGGGCACAGATACGCAGTATTTT
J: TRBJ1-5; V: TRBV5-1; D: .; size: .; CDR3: CASSLGGRNQPQHF; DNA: TGCGCCAGCAGCTTGGGAGGGCGCAATCAGCCCCAGCATTTT
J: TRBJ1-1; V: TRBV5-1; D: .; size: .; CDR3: CASSPGTVMNTEAFF; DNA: TGCGCCAGCAGCCCCGGGACGGTTATGAACACTGAAGCTTTCTTT
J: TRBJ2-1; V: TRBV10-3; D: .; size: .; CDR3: CAIRSPSSYNEQFF; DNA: TGTGCCATCAGAAGTCCGAGCTCCTACAATGAGCAGTTCTTC
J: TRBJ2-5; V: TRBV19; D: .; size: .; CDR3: CASSSSGQETQYF; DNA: TGTGCCAGTAGTTCGAGTGGACAAGAGACCCAGTACTTC
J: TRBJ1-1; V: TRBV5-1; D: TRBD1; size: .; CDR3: CASSSPPPGQEAFF; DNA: TGCGCCAGCAGCTCCCCACCCCCGGGACAGGAAGCTTTCTTT
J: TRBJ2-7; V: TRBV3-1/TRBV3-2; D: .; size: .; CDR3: CASSQDGRASYEQYF; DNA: TGTGCCAGCAGCCAAGACGGCAGGGCCTCCTACGAGCAGTACTTC
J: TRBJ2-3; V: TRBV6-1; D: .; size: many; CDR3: CASSDERGSTDTQYF; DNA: TGTGCCAGCAGTGACGAAAGGGGCAGCACAGATACGCAGTATTTT
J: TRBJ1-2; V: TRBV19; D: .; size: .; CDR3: CASSIPGNYGYTF; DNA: TGTGCCAGTAGTATTCCGGGGAACTATGGCTACACCTTC
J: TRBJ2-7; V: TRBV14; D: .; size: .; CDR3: CASSQVISGLRWGPYEQYF; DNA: TGTGCCAGCAGCCAAGTGATTAGCGGCCTAAGATGGGGCCCTTACGAGCAGTACTTC
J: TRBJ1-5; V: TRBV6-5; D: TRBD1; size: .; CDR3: CASGQGAWQPQHF; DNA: TGTGCCAGCGGCCAGGGGGCCTGGCAGCCCCAGCATTTT
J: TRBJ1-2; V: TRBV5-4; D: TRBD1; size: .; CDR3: CASSSRDREAYGYTF; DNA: TGTGCCAGCAGCTCCCGGGACAGGGAGGCCTATGGCTACACCTTC
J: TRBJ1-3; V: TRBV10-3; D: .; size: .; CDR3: CAISEPYKRNTIYF; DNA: TGTGCCATCAGTGAGCCCTACAAGCGGAACACCATATATTTT
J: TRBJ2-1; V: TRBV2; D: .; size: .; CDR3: CASKLGNEQFF; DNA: TGTGCCAGCAAGCTCGGCAATGAGCAGTTCTTC
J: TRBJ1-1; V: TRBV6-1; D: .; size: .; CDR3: CASSELWLNTEAFF; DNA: TGTGCCAGCAGTGAACTGTGGTTGAACACTGAAGCTTTCTTT
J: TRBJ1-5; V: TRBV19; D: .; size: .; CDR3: CASSTTQGTQPQHF; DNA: TGTGCCAGTAGTACCACTCAGGGTACTCAGCCCCAGCATTTT
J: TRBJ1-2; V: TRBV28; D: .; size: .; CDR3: CASRRGGDYGYTF; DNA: TGTGCCAGCAGGAGGGGGGGAGACTATGGCTACACCTTC